The entry that follows covers one TCR beta chain sequence. Trimming cost V 9 bases and J 0 bases, with 20 bases left between them. This CDR3 has 16 residues. CDR1 and CDR2 (germline): ENHRY, SYGVKD. The time point denotes: pre-sensitization, week 0. Treatment noted: therapeutic diphenylcyclopropenone sensitization with weekly scalp DPC. Blood draws preceded each patch test application. TCRdb ran MiXCR on the RACE reads and lists one entry per CDR3 protein. Among about 260,000 distinct CDR3 sequences listed, approximately 8.6% were seen once. The data are from a study of human T cells and chemical hapten exposure.

The sequenced sample was whole blood, obtained in connection with sensitization to the hapten diphenylcyclopropenone (DPC). This receptor was taken from a woman aged 40 to 50 with alopecia areata. Some clones in this sample may be carry-over from other donors' samples. The J gene is TRBJ1-1, the V gene TRBV10-3, with D possibly being TRBD1 (5 bases). The CDR3 reads CAIRPGTGTLNTEAFF. In DNA form, the CDR3 reads TGTGCCATTCGGCCCGGGACGGGGACTTTGAACACTGAAGCTTTCTTT.